One sample yielded the 26 T cell receptor beta chains listed below, sequenced in a study of graft-versus-host responses after intestinal transplantation. Clones were read by immunoSEQ multiplex PCR, and TCRdb kept only the in-frame ones, dropping some. The sample has over 85,000 clones, around 93% seen once. For these receptors, no antigen is known. The input for sequencing was unstimulated CD8+ T cells sorted from spleen or lymph node cells, taken before intestinal transplant. The origin of the receptors is a human donor who received an intestinal transplant.

The chain recombines TRBV4-1 with TRBJ1-1; no clear D. The CDR3 runs 15 residues. V was cut by 3 bases and J by 1 base, with 12 bases left in between. Germline values: CDR1 MGHRA, CDR2 YSYEKL. CDR3 sequence (DNA): TGCGCCAGCAGCCATGTTGGAGAGTGGAACACTGAAGCTTTCTTT. This sequence encodes CASSHVGEWNTEAFF.

Concerning this clone: The junction shows a germline mismatch at one end, possibly a read error. The chain uses TRBV5-4 and TRBJ2-7, with TRBD2 identical over 9 bases. Germline CDR1 SGHNT, CDR2 YYREEE (reference sequence). There are 12 residues in the CDR3. The CDR3 bases are TGTGCCAGCAGCTCTACTTTAGCGGGAGAGAGCTTC. Amino acid sequence: CASSSTLAGESF.

This chain joins TRBV4-1 and TRBJ2-7, with 7 nucleotides matching TRBD2. The germline V gene encodes CDR1 MGHRA and CDR2 YSYEKL. The CDR3 sequence is 14 residues long. V was pared by 4 bases and J by 3 bases, with 6 bases of the junction left unmatched. The CDR3 spells CASSRAGDYYEQYF. CDR3 DNA: TGCGCCAGCAGCCGGGCGGGGGACTACTACGAGCAGTACTTC.

In regard to this clone: Other DNA sequences within the sample encode an identical CDR3. The genes are TRBV27 and TRBJ2-1, with TRBD2 identical over 11 bases. CDR3 length equals 16 residues. CDR1 is MNHEY, CDR2 SMNVEV, per germline (reference sequence). V lost 2 bases, J lost 3 bases, and 3 bases stayed unmatched. The CDR3 nucleotides are TGTGCCAGCAGTTTAGGTACTAGCGGGAGCTACAATGAGCAGTTCTTC. It encodes CASSLGTSGSYNEQFF.

The gene calls are TRBV19 and TRBJ2-1; TRBD2 agrees at 11 bases. The CDR3 spans 18 residues. Trimming cost V 3 bases and J 0 bases; bases outside gene matches: 7. Germline values: CDR1 LNHDA, CDR2 SQIVND (reference sequence). The CDR3 loop reads CASSIIGLAGLSYNEQFF. The CDR3 nucleotides read TGTGCCAGTAGTATCATCGGACTAGCGGGTCTCTCCTACAATGAGCAGTTCTTC.

This clone was picked up one time. This sample also contains other DNA sequences that code for the same CDR3. The V gene is TRBV23-1, the J gene TRBJ1-1; 7 bases align to TRBD1. TRBV23-1 belongs to the ORF category, with a function that is uncertain. The CDR3 consists of 12 residues. J was trimmed by 5 bases and V by 8 bases; bases with no gene match: 5. For the CDR3, the DNA is TGCGCCAGCGATGGACAGGATACTGAAGCTTTCTTT. Translating gives CASDGQDTEAFF.

The chain carries TRBV19 and TRBJ1-1, with no clear D. V was cut by 6 bases and J by 1 base, with 6 bases left in between. There are 12 residues in the CDR3. Germline V gives CDR1 LNHDA, CDR2 SQIVND (reference sequence). The CDR3 sequence: CASRQQNTEAFF. The CDR3 DNA follows: TGTGCCAGTAGGCAACAGAACACTGAAGCTTTCTTT.

The V call is TRBV12-1, the J call TRBJ1-5; the table's D call of TRBD1 was not tested on the DNA. TRBV12-1 is deemed a pseudogene. The CDR3 consists of 17 residues. CDR3 loop: CASSSSPKEGGSQPQHF. The CDR3, as DNA: TGTGCCAGCAGCTCTTCTCCCAAAGAAGGGGGCTCTCAGCCCCAGCATTTT.

The chain combines TRBV7-3 with TRBJ1-2; 7 nucleotides agree with TRBD1. Germline CDR1 SGHTA, CDR2 FQGTGA. The CDR3 extends over 14 amino acids. V lost 5 bases and J lost 8; bases outside the gene matches: 11. The CDR3 protein is CASSPQNTGEGYTF. In nucleotides, the CDR3 is TGTGCCAGCAGCCCGCAAAACACAGGGGAAGGCTACACCTTC.

This clone was found once. CDR3 in amino acids: CASRGRGSNQPQHF. In DNA form, the CDR3 reads TGTGCCAGTAGGGGTAGAGGGAGCAATCAGCCCCAGCATTTT. The chain carries TRBV19 and TRBJ1-5, with D hard to call. The V gene's germline CDR1 is LNHDA and CDR2 SQIVND (reference sequence). There are 14 residues in the CDR3. The germline V and J ends were trimmed by 6 bases and 1 base, with 10 bases remaining between them.

The genes are TRBV5-1 and TRBJ2-7, with no clear D. Germline V gene lookup returns CDR1 SGHRS and CDR2 YFSETQ. V was shortened by 0 bases and J by 7 bases, with 5 bases between the two germline ends. There are 11 residues in the CDR3. This CDR3 reads CASSLAAEQYF. DNA of the CDR3: TGCGCCAGCAGCTTGGCCGCGGAGCAGTACTTC.

This clone was seen once. The V gene is TRBV29-1, the J gene TRBJ2-7; 10 nucleotides line up with TRBD1. Germline trimming cut 0 bases from V and 2 bases from J; bases unmatched to any gene: 4. The CDR3 totals 15 residues. Germline V gives CDR1 SQVTM, CDR2 ANQGSEA. CDR3 residues: CSVEELGQGAYEQYF. DNA for the CDR3: TGCAGCGTTGAAGAGTTAGGACAGGGGGCCTACGAGCAGTACTTC.

The J gene is TRBJ2-2, the V gene TRBV7-9, with 9 bases matching TRBD1. The germline V gene has CDR1 SEHNR and CDR2 FQNEAQ (reference sequence). Germline trimming cut 4 bases from V and 4 bases from J; bases unmatched to any gene: 7. CDR3 size: 16 residues. CDR3 protein: CASSYRDREGTGELFF. CDR3 nucleotides: TGTGCCAGCAGCTACCGGGACAGGGAGGGCACCGGGGAGCTGTTTTTT.

The CDR3 sequence: CASSFPSGGAGTDTQYF. CDR3 bases: TGTGCCAGCAGCTTCCCTAGCGGGGGGGCAGGCACAGATACGCAGTATTTT. The chain uses TRBV5-6 and TRBJ2-3, with 12 bases lining up with TRBD2. V lost 2 bases, J lost 1 base, and 5 bases stayed unmatched. The CDR3 loop spans 17 amino acids. Germline V gives CDR1 SGHDT, CDR2 YYEEEE.

This clone was seen a handful of times. The J gene is TRBJ1-1, the V gene TRBV10-3; the D gene is possibly TRBD1 (5 bases). Germline V gene lookup returns CDR1 ENHRY and CDR2 SYGVKD. V lost 1 base and J 0 bases, leaving 24 bases between the germline ends. The CDR3 consists of 20 residues. The CDR3 is CAISELWSWGDSSMNTEAFF. As DNA, the CDR3 is TGTGCCATCAGTGAGTTGTGGTCTTGGGGGGATTCATCTATGAACACTGAAGCTTTCTTT.

CDR3 coding DNA: TGTGCCAGCAGCATAGACGGCAATGAGCAGTTCTTC. This codes for CASSIDGNEQFF. The chain combines TRBV7-9 with TRBJ2-1; no clear D. The CDR3 consists of 12 residues. Germline V CDR1 and CDR2: SEHNR, FQNEAQ (reference sequence). V was clipped by 5 bases and J by 6 bases, with 8 bases between them.

The chain is built from TRBV15 and TRBJ2-7, with D possibly matching TRBD2 (6 bases). The CDR3 has 20 residues. Germline loops: CDR1 LNHNV, CDR2 YYDKDF (reference sequence). Trimming cost V 0 bases and J 6 bases, with 30 bases left between them. CDR3 region: CATSRDLRAGRRTEGLEQYF. Here the CDR3 DNA reads TGTGCCACCAGCAGAGATCTTAGGGCAGGGAGGAGGACGGAGGGGCTCGAGCAGTACTTC.

This clone was seen a single time. The DNA for the CDR3 is TGTGCCAGCAGTTTGGCCTTGGGGGCCTTAAATCAGCCCCAGCATTTT. It specifies CASSLALGALNQPQHF. The gene calls are TRBV28 and TRBJ1-5; D may be TRBD1 (6 bases). This CDR3 comprises 16 residues. The V and J ends lost 3 bases and 4 bases respectively, with 16 bases between them. In germline, CDR1 is MDHEN, CDR2 SYDVKM.

The chain carries TRBV7-3 and TRBJ2-3; 15 bases are shared with TRBD2. Germline CDR1 is SGHTA and CDR2 is FQGTGA. The CDR3 runs 15 residues. J lost 6 bases, V lost 5 bases, and 3 bases had no gene match. The CDR3 protein is CASSRTSGGADTQYF. CDR3 bases: TGTGCCAGCAGCCGGACTAGCGGGGGGGCGGATACGCAGTATTTT. Based on the CDR3 plus reference TRBV7-3 and TRBJ2-3, the full variable domain is GAGVSQTPSNKVTEKGKYVELRCDPISGHTALYWYRQSLGQGPEFLIYFQGTGAADDSGLPNDRFFAVRPEGSVSTLKIQRTERGDSAVYLCASSRTSGGADTQYFGPGTRLTVL.

The gene calls are TRBV19 and TRBJ1-4; a weak D match, TRBD1 (6 bases). The CDR3 is made up of 16 amino acids. Germline V gene sequence: CDR1 LNHDA, CDR2 SQIVND (reference sequence). V lost 5 bases and J 0 bases, leaving 13 bases between the germline ends. The CDR3 DNA sequence: TGTGCCAGTAGTTGGACCGGACAGCCAACTAATGAAAAACTGTTTTTT. Its protein is CASSWTGQPTNEKLFF. Complete variable domain (other parts from reference TRBV19 and TRBJ1-4): DGGITQSPKYLFRKEGQNVTLSCEQNLNHDAMYWYRQDPGQGLRLIYYSQIVNDFQKGDIAEGYSVSREKKESFPLTVTSAQKNPTAFYLCASSWTGQPTNEKLFFGSGTQLSVL.

The rearrangement uses TRBV5-1 and TRBJ1-2; 7 nucleotides agree with TRBD1. Per germline, CDR1 SGHRS and CDR2 YFSETQ. J gave up 2 bases and V 1 base, and 2 bases lay outside the gene matches. The CDR3 contains 14 residues. CDR3 sequence: CASSLPGQNYGYTF. The CDR3 DNA sequence: TGCGCCAGCAGCTTGCCGGGACAGAACTATGGCTACACCTTC. Full variable domain (missing parts from reference TRBV5-1 and TRBJ1-2): KAGVTQTPRYLIKTRGQQVTLSCSPISGHRSVSWYQQTPGQGLQFLFEYFSETQRNKGNFPGRFSGRQFSNSRSEMNVSTLELGDSALYLCASSLPGQNYGYTFGSGTRLTVV.

This clone showed up just once. V usage is TRBV5-1 and J usage is TRBJ2-7; D uncertain. This CDR3 comprises 13 residues. Trimming removed 1 base at V and 4 bases at J, with 9 bases between. In germline, CDR1 is SGHRS, CDR2 YFSETQ. For the CDR3, the DNA is TGCGCCAGCAGCTTGTGGGCCGATTACGAGCAGTACTTC. Amino acids: CASSLWADYEQYF.

The rearrangement links TRBV25-1 to TRBJ2-7; D unresolved. In germline, CDR1 is MGHDK, CDR2 SYGVNS. V lost 3 bases and J lost 3, with 3 bases in between. There are 11 residues in the CDR3. In DNA, the CDR3 is TGTGCCAGCAGTGACGGCTACGAGCAGTACTTC. This codes for CASSDGYEQYF.

The rearrangement uses TRBV6-1 and TRBJ2-7; 8 bases match TRBD1. This CDR3 region has 13 residues. After removal of 6 bases from V and 3 bases from J, the junction contained 4 bases not matched to a gene. Germline V gene lookup returns CDR1 MNHNS and CDR2 SASEGT. In DNA, the CDR3 is TGTGCCAGCAGGGGGACAGGTTACTACGAGCAGTACTTC. This encodes CASRGTGYYEQYF.

The table lists this clone with a few counts. The chain employs TRBV10-1 and TRBJ1-2, with D possibly TRBD1 on 6 matching bases. Germline V gene data show CDR1 as WNHNN and CDR2 as SYGVQD (reference sequence). CDR3 length: 15 amino acids. V lost 6 bases, J lost 6 bases, and 20 bases lay in between. The CDR3 region has the DNA TGCGCCAGCAGCCCCCCCATTGTAGGGGGAAATGGCTACACCTTC. Translation gives CASSPPIVGGNGYTF.

The rearrangement uses TRBV29-1 and TRBJ1-4; no firm D call. The V and J ends lost 1 base and 6 bases respectively, with 9 bases between them. Germline V gene data show CDR1 as SQVTM and CDR2 as ANQGSEA. This CDR3 region has 13 residues. DNA for the CDR3: TGCAGCGTTGAAGCTCGGCGGGATGAAAAACTGTTTTTT. It encodes CSVEARRDEKLFF. Filled out from reference TRBV29-1 and TRBJ1-4, the complete variable domain reads SAVISQKPSRDICQRGTSLTIQCQVDSQVTMMFWYRQQPGQSLTLIATANQGSEATYESGFVIDKFPISRPNLTFSTLTVSNMSPEDSSIYLCSVEARRDEKLFFGSGTQLSVL.